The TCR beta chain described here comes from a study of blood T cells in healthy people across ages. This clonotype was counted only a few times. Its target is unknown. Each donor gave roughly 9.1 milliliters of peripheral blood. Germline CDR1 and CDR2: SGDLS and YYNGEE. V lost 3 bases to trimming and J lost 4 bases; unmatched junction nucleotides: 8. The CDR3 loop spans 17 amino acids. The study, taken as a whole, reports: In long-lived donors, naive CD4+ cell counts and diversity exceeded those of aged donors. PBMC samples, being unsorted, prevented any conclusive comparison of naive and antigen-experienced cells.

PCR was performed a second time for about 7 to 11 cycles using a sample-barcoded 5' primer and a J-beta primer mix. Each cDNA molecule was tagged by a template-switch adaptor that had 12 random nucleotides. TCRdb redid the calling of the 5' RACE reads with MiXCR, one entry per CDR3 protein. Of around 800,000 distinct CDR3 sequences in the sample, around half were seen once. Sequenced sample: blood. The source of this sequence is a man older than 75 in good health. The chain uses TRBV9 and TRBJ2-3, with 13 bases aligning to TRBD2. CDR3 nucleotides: TGTGCCAGCAGCGCCCTTGGGACTAGCGGGACGCCAGATACGCAGTATTTT. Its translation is CASSALGTSGTPDTQYF.